This TCR beta chain is drawn from a study of cytomegalovirus exposure and HLA in healthy donors. V was pared by 6 bases and J by 0 bases, with 5 bases of the junction left unmatched. The germline V gene encodes CDR1 MNHNS and CDR2 SASEGT. This CDR3 contains 15 residues. The PCR contained 60 Vbeta and 13 Jbeta primers. Using immunoSEQ multiplex PCR, the repertoire was profiled, and TCRdb retains in-frame clones only, with some absent. The sample records some 110,000 clones, about three quarters being singletons. Sequenced input: PBMCs. This TCR derives from a woman in her thirties or forties in good health and CMV-seropositive. The rearrangement joins TRBV6-1 to TRBJ1-5; TRBD1 aligns across 7 bases. The CDR3: CASRATGLSNQPQHF. The CDR3 bases are TGTGCCAGCAGGGCGACAGGGCTTAGCAATCAGCCCCAGCATTTT.